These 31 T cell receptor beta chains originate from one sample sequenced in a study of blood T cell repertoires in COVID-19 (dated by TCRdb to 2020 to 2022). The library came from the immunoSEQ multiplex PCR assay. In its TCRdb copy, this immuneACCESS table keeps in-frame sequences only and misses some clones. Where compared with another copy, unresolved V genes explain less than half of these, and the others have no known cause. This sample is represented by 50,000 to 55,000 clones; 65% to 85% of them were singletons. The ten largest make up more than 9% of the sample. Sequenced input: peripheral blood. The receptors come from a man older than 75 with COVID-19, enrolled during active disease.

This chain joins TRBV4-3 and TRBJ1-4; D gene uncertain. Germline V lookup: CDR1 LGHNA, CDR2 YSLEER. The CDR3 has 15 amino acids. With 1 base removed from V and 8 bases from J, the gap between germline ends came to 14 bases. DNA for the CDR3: TGCGCCAGCAGCCAAGGTTCTGGGCAAGGCGAAAAACTGTTTTTT. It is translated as CASSQGSGQGEKLFF.

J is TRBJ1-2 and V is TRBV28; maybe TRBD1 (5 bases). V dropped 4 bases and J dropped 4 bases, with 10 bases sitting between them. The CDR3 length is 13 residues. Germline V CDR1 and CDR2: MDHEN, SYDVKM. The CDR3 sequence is CASSWGEVYGYTF. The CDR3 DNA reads TGTGCCAGCAGTTGGGGGGAGGTCTATGGCTACACCTTC.

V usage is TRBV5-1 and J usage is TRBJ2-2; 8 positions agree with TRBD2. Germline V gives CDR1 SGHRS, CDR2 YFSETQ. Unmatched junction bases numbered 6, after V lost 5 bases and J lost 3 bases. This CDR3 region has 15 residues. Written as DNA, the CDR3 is TGCGCCAGCAGTTTAAGCGGGGGTTACACCGGGGAGCTGTTTTTT. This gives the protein CASSLSGGYTGELFF.

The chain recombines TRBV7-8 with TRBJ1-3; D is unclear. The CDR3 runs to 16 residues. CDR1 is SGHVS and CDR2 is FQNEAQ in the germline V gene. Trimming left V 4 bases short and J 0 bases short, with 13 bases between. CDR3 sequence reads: CASSSGQVLSGNTIYF. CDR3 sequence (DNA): TGTGCCAGCAGCTCTGGGCAGGTACTCTCTGGAAACACCATATATTTT.

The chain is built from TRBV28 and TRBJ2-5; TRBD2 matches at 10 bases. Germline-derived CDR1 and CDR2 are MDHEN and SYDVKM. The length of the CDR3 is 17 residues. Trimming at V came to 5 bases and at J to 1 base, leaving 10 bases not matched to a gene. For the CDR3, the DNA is TGTGCCAGCAGTCTCTCCTTAGCGGGGGGCCTCCAAGAGACCCAGTACTTC. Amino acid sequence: CASSLSLAGGLQETQYF.

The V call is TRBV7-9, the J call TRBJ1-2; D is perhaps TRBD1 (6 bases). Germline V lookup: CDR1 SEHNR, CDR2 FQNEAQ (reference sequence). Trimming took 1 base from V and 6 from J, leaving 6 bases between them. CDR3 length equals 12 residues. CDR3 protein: CASSLEGDGYTF. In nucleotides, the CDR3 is TGTGCCAGCAGCTTAGAGGGGGATGGCTACACCTTC.

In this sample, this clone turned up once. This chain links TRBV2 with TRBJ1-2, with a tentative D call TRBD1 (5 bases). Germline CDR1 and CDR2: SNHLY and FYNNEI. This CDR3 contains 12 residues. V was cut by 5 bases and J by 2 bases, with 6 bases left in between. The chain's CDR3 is CASSTGNYGYTF. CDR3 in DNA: TGTGCCAGCAGTACAGGAAACTATGGCTACACCTTC.

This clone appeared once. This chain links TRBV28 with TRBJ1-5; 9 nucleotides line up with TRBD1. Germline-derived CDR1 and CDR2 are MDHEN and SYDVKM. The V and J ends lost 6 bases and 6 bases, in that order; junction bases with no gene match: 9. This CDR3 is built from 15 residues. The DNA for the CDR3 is TGTGCCAGCAGCACGGGACAGGGACGGCCTCAGCCCCAGCATTTT. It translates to CASSTGQGRPQPQHF.

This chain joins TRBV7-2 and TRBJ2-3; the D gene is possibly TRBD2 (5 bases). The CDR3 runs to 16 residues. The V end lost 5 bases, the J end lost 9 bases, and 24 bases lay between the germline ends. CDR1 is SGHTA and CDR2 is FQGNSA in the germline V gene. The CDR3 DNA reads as TGTGCCAGCAGCCCAAGAGGGCTTGGGAGTCCCCAGACGCAGTATTTT. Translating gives CASSPRGLGSPQTQYF.

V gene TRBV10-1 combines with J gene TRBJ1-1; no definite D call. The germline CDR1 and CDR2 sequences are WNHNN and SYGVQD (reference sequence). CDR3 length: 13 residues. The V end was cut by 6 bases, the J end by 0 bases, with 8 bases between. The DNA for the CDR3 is TGCGCCAGCAGGCCAGACATGAACACTGAAGCTTTCTTT. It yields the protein CASRPDMNTEAFF.

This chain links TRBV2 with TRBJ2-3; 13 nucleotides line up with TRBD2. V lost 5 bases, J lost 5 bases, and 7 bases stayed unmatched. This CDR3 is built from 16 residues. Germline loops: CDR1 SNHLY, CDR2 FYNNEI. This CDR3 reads CASSQELAGGLDTQYF. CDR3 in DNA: TGTGCCAGCAGTCAAGAACTAGCGGGGGGGTTAGATACGCAGTATTTT.

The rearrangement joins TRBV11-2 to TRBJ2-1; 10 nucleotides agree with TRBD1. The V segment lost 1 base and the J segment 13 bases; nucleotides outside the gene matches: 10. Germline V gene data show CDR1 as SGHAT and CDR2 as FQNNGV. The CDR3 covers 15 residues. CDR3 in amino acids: CASSLGTGGRLAQFF. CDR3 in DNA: TGTGCCAGCAGCTTAGGGACAGGGGGGCGCCTAGCACAGTTCTTC. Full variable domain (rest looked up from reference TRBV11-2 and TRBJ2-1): EAGVAQSPRYKIIEKRQSVAFWCNPISGHATLYWYQQILGQGPKLLIQFQNNGVVDDSQLPKDRFSAERLKGVDSTLKIQPAKLEDSAVYLCASSLGTGGRLAQFFGPGTRLTVL.

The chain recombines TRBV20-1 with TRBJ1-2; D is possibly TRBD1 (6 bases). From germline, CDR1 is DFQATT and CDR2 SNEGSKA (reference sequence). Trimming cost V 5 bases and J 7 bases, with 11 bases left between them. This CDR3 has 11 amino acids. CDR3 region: CSADFRGGYTF. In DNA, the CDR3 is TGCAGTGCTGACTTCAGGGGTGGCTACACCTTC.

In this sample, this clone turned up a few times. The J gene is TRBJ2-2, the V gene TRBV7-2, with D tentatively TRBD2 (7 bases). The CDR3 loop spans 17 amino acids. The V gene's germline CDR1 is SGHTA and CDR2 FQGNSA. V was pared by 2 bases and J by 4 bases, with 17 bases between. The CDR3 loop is CASSLLGGATVTGELFF. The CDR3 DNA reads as TGTGCCAGCAGCTTACTTGGGGGGGCCACGGTCACCGGGGAGCTGTTTTTT.

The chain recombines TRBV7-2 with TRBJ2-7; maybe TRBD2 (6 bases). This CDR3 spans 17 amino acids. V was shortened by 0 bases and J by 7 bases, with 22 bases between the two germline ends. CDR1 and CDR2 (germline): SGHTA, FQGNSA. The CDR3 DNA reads TGTGCCAGCAGCTTAGCCTCCCGGGGAGGCCTTATAGGGGAGCAGTACTTC. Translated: CASSLASRGGLIGEQYF.

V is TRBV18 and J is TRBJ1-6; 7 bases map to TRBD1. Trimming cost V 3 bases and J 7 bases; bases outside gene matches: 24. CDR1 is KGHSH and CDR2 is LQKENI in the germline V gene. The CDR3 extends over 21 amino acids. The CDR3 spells CASSPTGDISGLRGKNSPLHF. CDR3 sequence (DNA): TGTGCCAGCTCACCCACAGGGGACATATCCGGCCTCCGGGGGAAAAATTCACCCCTCCACTTT.

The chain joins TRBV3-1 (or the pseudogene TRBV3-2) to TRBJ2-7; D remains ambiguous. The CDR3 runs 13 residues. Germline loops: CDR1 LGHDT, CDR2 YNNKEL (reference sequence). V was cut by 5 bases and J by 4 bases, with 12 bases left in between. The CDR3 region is CASSETDTYEQYF. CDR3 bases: TGTGCCAGCAGCGAAACTGACACTTACGAGCAGTACTTC.

CDR3 nucleotide sequence: TGTGCCAGCAGCCCGGGACTAGCGGGAGCCGGGGAGCTGTTTTTT. This codes for CASSPGLAGAGELFF. The V call is TRBV11-3, the J call TRBJ2-2; 14 bases map to TRBD2. Germline assignment: CDR1 SGHNT and CDR2 YENEEA. This CDR3 has 15 residues. V lost 5 bases, J lost 6 bases, and 2 bases stayed unmatched.

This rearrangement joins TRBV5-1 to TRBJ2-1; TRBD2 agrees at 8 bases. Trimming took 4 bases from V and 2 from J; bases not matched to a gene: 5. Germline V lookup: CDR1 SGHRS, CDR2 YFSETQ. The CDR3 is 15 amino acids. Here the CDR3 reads CASSPRTSTYNEQFF. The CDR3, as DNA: TGCGCCAGCAGCCCCAGGACTAGCACCTACAATGAGCAGTTCTTC.

CDR3 sequence reads: CASSPPRRMSGRGDEQFF. CDR3 DNA sequence: TGTGCCAGCAGTCCCCCCCGAAGGATGAGCGGGAGGGGGGATGAGCAGTTCTTC. J is TRBJ2-1 and V is TRBV27, with 10 bases lining up with TRBD2. Germline V gene data show CDR1 as MNHEY and CDR2 as SMNVEV (reference sequence). J gave up 8 bases and V 5 bases, and 18 bases lay outside the gene matches. This CDR3 spans 18 amino acids.

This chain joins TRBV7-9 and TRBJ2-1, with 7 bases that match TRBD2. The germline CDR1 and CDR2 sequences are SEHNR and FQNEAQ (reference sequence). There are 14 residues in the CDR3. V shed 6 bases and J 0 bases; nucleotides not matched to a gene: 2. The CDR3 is CASRSGNSYNEQFF. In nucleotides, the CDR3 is TGTGCCAGCAGGAGCGGGAACTCCTACAATGAGCAGTTCTTC.

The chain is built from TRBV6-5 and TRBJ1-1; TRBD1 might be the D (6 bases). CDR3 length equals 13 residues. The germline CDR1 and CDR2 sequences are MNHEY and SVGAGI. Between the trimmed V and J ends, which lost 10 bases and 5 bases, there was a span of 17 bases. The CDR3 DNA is TGTGCCACTGGGACCGGGACAACTACTGAAGCTTTCTTT. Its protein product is CATGTGTTTEAFF.

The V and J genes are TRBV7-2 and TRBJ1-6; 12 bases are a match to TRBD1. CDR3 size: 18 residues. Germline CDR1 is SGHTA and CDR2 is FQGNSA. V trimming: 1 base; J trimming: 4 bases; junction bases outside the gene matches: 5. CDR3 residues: CASSLVGGQGAYNSPLHF. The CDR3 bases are TGTGCCAGCAGCTTAGTGGGGGGACAGGGGGCTTATAATTCACCCCTCCACTTT.

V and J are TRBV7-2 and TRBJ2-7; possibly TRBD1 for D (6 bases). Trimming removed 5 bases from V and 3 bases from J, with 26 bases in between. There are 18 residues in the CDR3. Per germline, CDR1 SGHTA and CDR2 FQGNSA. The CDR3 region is CASSQGIRGGKRRYEQYF. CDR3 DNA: TGTGCCAGCAGCCAAGGCATAAGAGGGGGAAAACGACGCTACGAGCAGTACTTC.

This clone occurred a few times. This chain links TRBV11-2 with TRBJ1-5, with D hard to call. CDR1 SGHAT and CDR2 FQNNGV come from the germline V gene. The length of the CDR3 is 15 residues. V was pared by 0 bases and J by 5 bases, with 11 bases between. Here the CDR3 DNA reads TGTGCCAGCAGCTTAGAGATCGGGAACGATCAGCCCCAGCATTTT. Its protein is CASSLEIGNDQPQHF.

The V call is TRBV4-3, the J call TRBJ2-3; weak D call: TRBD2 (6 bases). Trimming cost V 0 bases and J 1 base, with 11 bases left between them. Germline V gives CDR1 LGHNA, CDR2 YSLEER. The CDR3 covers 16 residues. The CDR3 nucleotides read TGCGCCAGCAGCCAAGATGGGGCTAGCGGCACAGATACGCAGTATTTT. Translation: CASSQDGASGTDTQYF.

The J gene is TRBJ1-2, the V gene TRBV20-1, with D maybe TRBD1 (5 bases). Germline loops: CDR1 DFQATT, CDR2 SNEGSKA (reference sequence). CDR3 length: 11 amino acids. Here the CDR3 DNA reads TGCAGACAGACAGCGAACTATGGCTACACCTTC. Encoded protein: CRQTANYGYTF.

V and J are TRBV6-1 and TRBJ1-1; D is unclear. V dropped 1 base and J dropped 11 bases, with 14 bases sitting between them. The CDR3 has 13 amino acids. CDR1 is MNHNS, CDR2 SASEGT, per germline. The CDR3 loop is CASSEVTVRSAFF. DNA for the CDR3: TGTGCCAGCAGTGAAGTCACCGTCCGAAGCGCTTTCTTT.

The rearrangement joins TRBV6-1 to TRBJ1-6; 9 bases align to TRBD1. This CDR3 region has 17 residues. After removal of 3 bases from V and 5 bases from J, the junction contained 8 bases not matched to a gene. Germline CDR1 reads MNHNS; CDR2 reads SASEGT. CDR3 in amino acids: CASSDPFGTGNNSPLHF. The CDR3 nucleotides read TGTGCCAGCAGTGACCCCTTTGGGACAGGGAATAATTCACCCCTCCACTTT.

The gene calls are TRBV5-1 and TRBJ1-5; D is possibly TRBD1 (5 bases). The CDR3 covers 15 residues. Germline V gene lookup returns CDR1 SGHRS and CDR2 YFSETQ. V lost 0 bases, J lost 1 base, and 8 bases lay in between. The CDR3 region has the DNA TGCGCCAGCAGCTTGGTAGGGGCGAGCAATCAGCCCCAGCATTTT. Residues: CASSLVGASNQPQHF.

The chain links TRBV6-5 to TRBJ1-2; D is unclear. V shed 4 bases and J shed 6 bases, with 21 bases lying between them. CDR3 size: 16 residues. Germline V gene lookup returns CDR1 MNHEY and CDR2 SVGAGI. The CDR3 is CASSLYMTDPEDGYTF. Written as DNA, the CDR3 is TGTGCCAGCAGTTTATATATGACCGACCCAGAGGATGGCTACACCTTC.